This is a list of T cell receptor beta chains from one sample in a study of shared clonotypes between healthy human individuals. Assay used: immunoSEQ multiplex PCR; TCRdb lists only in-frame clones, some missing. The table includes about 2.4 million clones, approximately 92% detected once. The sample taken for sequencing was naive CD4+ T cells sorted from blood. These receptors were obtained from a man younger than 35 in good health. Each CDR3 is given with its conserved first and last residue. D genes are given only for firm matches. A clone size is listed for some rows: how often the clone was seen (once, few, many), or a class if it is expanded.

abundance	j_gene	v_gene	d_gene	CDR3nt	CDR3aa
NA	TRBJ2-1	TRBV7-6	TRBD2	TGTGCCAGCAGCACCTCTAGCGGGAGATCGGCCGATGAGCAGTTCTTC	CASSTSSGRSADEQFF
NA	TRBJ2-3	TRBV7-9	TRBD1	TGTGCCAGCAGCAGGGGACAGGGGGACACAGATGCGCAGTATTTT	CASSRGQGDTDAQYF
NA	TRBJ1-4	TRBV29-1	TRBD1	TGCAGCGTCCAACAGGGGAGTGAAAAACTGTTTTTT	CSVQQGSEKLFF
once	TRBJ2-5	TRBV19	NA	TGTGCCAGTAGCTTTCTAGGGAGCGGGTCAGAGACCCAGTACTTC	CASSFLGSGSETQYF
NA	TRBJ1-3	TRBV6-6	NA	TGTGCCAGCAGTTATCGTGGACCGTTCTCTGGAAACACCATATATTTT	CASSYRGPFSGNTIYF
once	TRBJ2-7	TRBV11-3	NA	TGTGCCAGCAGCCGACCTGGGTCCGAGCAGTACTTC	CASSRPGSEQYF
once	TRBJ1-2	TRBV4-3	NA	TGCGCCAGCAGCCAAGATCTTCGAGGGAGTGGCTACACCTTC	CASSQDLRGSGYTF
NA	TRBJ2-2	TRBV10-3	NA	TGTGCCATCAGTGCGGTAGGCACCGGGGAGCTGTTTTTT	CAISAVGTGELFF
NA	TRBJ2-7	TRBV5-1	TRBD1	TGCGCCAGCAGGTGGACAGGGGAGCAGTACTTC	CASRWTGEQYF
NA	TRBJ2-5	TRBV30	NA	TGTGCCTGGAGCGCTCTTTTCGGGCGGACCCAAGAGACCCAGTACTTC	CAWSALFGRTQETQYF
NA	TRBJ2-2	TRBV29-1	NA	TGCAGCGTTGTTGCGGTCACCGGGGAGCTGTTTTTT	CSVVAVTGELFF
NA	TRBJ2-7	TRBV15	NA	TGTGCCACCAGCAGAGATAGGCAGGGTAGGCTCGAGCAGTACTTC	CATSRDRQGRLEQYF
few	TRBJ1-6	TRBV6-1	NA	TGTGCCAGCAGTGAAGCGGGACAAGACATTTCACCCCTCCACTTT	CASSEAGQDISPLHF
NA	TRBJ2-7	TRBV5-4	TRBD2	TGTGCCAGCAGAAAAGATCCGGGACTAGCCCACGAGCAGTACTTC	CASRKDPGLAHEQYF
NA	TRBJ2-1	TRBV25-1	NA	TGTGCCAGCAGTGAGACGCGGGTCCTGCACGATGAGCAGTTCTTC	CASSETRVLHDEQFF
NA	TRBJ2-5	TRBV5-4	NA	TGTGCCAGCAGCTTGATAGCACAAGAGACCCAGTACTTC	CASSLIAQETQYF
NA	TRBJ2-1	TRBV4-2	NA	TGTGCCAGCAGCCTTCGGACAGTCCCACCGAATGAGCAGTTCTTC	CASSLRTVPPNEQFF
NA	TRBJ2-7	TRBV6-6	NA	TGTGCCAGCAGCCGGGACACGGACGAGCAGTACTTC	CASSRDTDEQYF
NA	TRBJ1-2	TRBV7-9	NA	TGTGCCAGCAGCTTAGAGGGTTGGGGCTACACCTTC	CASSLEGWGYTF
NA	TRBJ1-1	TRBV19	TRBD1	TGTGCCAGTCGGACAGGGTTCACTGAAGCTTTCTTT	CASRTGFTEAFF
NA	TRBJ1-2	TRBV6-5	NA	TGTGCCAGCAGTTACGGGGGTTCTAACTATGGCTACACCTTC	CASSYGGSNYGYTF
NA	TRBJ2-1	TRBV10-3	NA	TGTGCCATCAGTGAGGGGCTAGCTTTTTCAAATGAGCAGTTCTTC	CAISEGLAFSNEQFF
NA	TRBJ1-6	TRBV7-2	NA	TGTGCCAGCAGCCCCGTAAACACGGGGAGCTCCTATAATTCACCCCTCCACTTT	CASSPVNTGSSYNSPLHF
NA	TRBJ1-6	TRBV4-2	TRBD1	TGTGCCAGCAGCCAAGTTTCTTCACAGGGGAACGCAAATTCACCCCTCCACTTT	CASSQVSSQGNANSPLHF
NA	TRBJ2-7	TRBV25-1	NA	TGTGCCAGCTCCACAGGACTCGAGCAGTACTTC	CASSTGLEQYF
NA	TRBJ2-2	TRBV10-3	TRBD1	TGTGCCATCAGTGGCCGGGACAGGAGCCCCACCGGGGAGCTGTTTTTT	CAISGRDRSPTGELFF
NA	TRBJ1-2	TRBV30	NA	TGTGCCTGGAGTGTGGGGCCAACTAACTATGGCTACACCTTC	CAWSVGPTNYGYTF
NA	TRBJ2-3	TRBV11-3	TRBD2	TGTGCCAGCAGCTTAGACGCGGGGGGGGTCGCAGATACGCAGTATTTT	CASSLDAGGVADTQYF
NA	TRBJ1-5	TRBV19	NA	TGTGCCAGTAGTCTCCTGGACAGCTTAAATCAGCCCCAGCATTTT	CASSLLDSLNQPQHF
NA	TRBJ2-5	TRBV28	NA	TGTGCCAGCACCACTTACGGTGGGTGGAAAGAGACCCAGTACTTC	CASTTYGGWKETQYF
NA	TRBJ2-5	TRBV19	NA	TGTGCCAGTAGTATAGAGTGGACACCCCTCTGGACCCAGTACTTC	CASSIEWTPLWTQYF
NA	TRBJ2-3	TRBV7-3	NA	TGTGCCAGCAGCTCCCGTCCACTGGATACGCAGTATTTT	CASSSRPLDTQYF
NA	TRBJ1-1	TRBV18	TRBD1	TGTGCCAGCTCACCATTCCAGGGGGTTATGAACACTGAAGCTTTCTTT	CASSPFQGVMNTEAFF
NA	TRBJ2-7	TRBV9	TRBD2	TGTGCCAGCAGCGTAGAGCGGGGGTCCTACGAGCAGTACTTC	CASSVERGSYEQYF
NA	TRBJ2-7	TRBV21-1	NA	TGTGCCAGCAGCAGGGAGGATAGCGGGGGGGCCTGCGAGCAGTACTTC	CASSREDSGGACEQYF
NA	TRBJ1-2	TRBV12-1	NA	TGTGCCAGCATCCGGGGGGGCAATAACTATGGCTACACCTTC	CASIRGGNNYGYTF
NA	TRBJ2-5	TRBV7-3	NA	TGTGCCAGCAGCCACCCTAGTAAGACCCAGTACTTC	CASSHPSKTQYF
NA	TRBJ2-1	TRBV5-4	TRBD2	TGTGCCAGCCACCGTCCCCTGGGCGGGAGCTCCTACAATGAGCAGTTCTTC	CASHRPLGGSSYNEQFF
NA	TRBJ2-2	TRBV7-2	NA	TGTGCCAGCAGCTTAGCTTGGCTCACCGGGGAGCTGTTTTTT	CASSLAWLTGELFF
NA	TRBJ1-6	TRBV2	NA	TGTGCCAGCAGGACAGGTGGTTCACCCCTCCACTTT	CASRTGGSPLHF
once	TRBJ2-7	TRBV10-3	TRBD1	TGTGCCACCATGACGGGCCAGGGGGCCTACGAGCAGTACTTC	CATMTGQGAYEQYF
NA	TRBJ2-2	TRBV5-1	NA	TGCGCCAGCAGCCCCGGTCGGACTATACACACCGGGGAGCTGTTTTTT	CASSPGRTIHTGELFF
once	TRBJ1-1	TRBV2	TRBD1	TGTGCCAGCAGCGACAGGGCTGTTACTGAAGCTTTCTTT	CASSDRAVTEAFF
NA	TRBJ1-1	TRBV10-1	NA	TGCGCCAGCAGTTATGGGGGAGGTACTGAAGCTTTCTTT	CASSYGGGTEAFF
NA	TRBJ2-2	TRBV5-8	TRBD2	TGTGCCAGCAGCCTTTATTTAGCGGGGAACACCGGGGAGCTGTTTTTT	CASSLYLAGNTGELFF
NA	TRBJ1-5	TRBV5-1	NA	TGCGCCAGCAGCTTCGGAGATAGCAATCAGCCCCAGCATTTT	CASSFGDSNQPQHF
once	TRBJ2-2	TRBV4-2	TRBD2	TGTGCCAGCAGCCAAGAGGGACTAGCGGGGGGTGTCGGGGAGCTGTTTTTT	CASSQEGLAGGVGELFF
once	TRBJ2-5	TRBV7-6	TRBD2	TGTGCCAGCAGCTTAGAACCCCCCGGACTAGCGGGAGAGGGGACCCAGTACTTC	CASSLEPPGLAGEGTQYF